This T cell receptor (beta chain) derives from a study of blood T cells in healthy people across ages. Study-wide points: The study found more naive CD4+ cells and higher diversity in long-lived than aged donors. Diversity estimates drawn from one million T cells were deemed underestimates.

Primers used in a second PCR of roughly 6 to 12 cycles were a sample-barcoded 5' primer and a J-beta primer mix. TCRdb itself ran the 5' RACE reads through MiXCR, one entry per CDR3 protein. The data contain roughly 700,000 distinct CDR3 sequences, over 45% of them singletons. Every sample had a minimum of 6 million PBMCs isolated. Samples each yielded at least 6 micrograms of total RNA. Of note for this clonotype: Its antigen remains unknown.

The CDR3 spans 15 residues. CDR1 and CDR2 from the germline V gene are LGHDT and YNNKEL (reference sequence). Trimming took 5 bases from V and 3 from J, leaving 17 bases between them. The chain employs TRBV3-1 and TRBJ2-7, with a possible D match to TRBD1 (6 bases). The sequence derives from an older woman in good health. The source material was blood. CDR3 sequence reads: CASSKTGLRDYEQYF. The CDR3 DNA follows: TGTGCCAGCAGCAAAACAGGGCTGAGGGACTACGAGCAGTACTTC.